This T cell receptor beta chain was identified in a study of T cell responses to AZD1222 COVID-19 vaccine. The CDR3 has 16 amino acids. The trim removed 3 bases at V and 5 bases at J, leaving 2 bases unmatched. Germline CDR1 and CDR2: LNHNV and YYDKDF (reference sequence). Data came from immunoSEQ multiplex PCR; TCRdb stores just in-frame clones and leaves some out. The sample yields about 150,000 clones, more than 85% seen once. This rearrangement joins TRBV15 to TRBJ2-1, with TRBD2 matching over 15 bases. The material sequenced was peripheral blood, taken 28 days after the second AZD1222 dose. The origin of this receptor is an adult who received the AZD1222 COVID-19 vaccine. The CDR3 spells CATSRGTSGGHNEQFF. The CDR3 DNA sequence: TGTGCCACCAGCAGGGGGACTAGCGGGGGGCACAATGAGCAGTTCTTC.